The 24 T cell receptor beta chains in this list originate from one sample, sequenced in a study of regulatory T cells in long-lasting Graves disease. The time point: persistent/refractory GD, antithyroid drugs over 5 years with positive TRAb. PBMC-derived RNA was used for the TCR library. Both iRepertoire HTBI primers and Arm-PCR of CDR3 regions were used to build the TCR beta libraries. Each CDR3 protein gets one entry after TCRdb re-called the multiplex PCR reads with MiXCR. This table has a few hundred thousand distinct CDR3 sequences, approximately 23% appearing once. The starting material was peripheral blood mononuclear cells (PBMCs), obtained when the disease was refractory, from a patient treated with antithyroid drugs. These receptors all stem from a woman aged 40 to 50 with Graves disease.

At least ten counts were recorded for this clonotype. The chain combines TRBV5-4 with TRBJ2-5; 7 bases fit TRBD2. The CDR3 runs to 14 residues. Germline V gives CDR1 SGHNT, CDR2 YYREEE (reference sequence). J was trimmed by 4 bases and V by 4 bases; bases with no gene match: 7. CDR3 in amino acids: CASSGGGRAETQYF. CDR3 DNA sequence: TGTGCCAGCAGCGGGGGGGGGAGGGCAGAGACCCAGTACTTC.

Only a few counts were recorded for this clonotype. This chain connects TRBV30 to TRBJ2-5; tentatively, D is TRBD2 (5 bases). Trimming removed 2 bases from V and 5 bases from J, with 12 bases in between. This CDR3 spans 13 amino acids. Germline assignment: CDR1 GTSNPN and CDR2 SVGIG (reference sequence). In nucleotides, the CDR3 is TGTGCCTGGAGTCACCAGACGGGGGAGACCCAGTACTTC. The encoded protein is CAWSHQTGETQYF.

The V and J genes are TRBV5-1 and TRBJ1-1; D gene uncertain. CDR1 is SGHRS, CDR2 YFSETQ, per germline. The CDR3 extends over 14 amino acids. V was trimmed by 1 base and J by 1 base, leaving 8 bases between them. The CDR3 here is CASSLSIKNTEAFF. The CDR3 DNA sequence: TGCGCCAGCAGCTTGAGTATTAAGAACACTGAAGCTTTCTTT.

This clonotype was counted many times. This chain joins TRBV12-3 or TRBV12-4 and TRBJ2-7, with D perhaps given as TRBD1 or TRBD2 (5 bases each). Trimming cost V 10 bases and J 7 bases, with 17 bases left between them. This CDR3 has 12 residues. The CDR3 loop reads CATGLRGWEQYF. CDR3 nucleotide sequence: TGTGCCACGGGCTTGAGGGGTTGGGAGCAGTACTTC.

This clonotype was seen many times. The J gene is TRBJ2-7, the V gene TRBV28; D gene uncertain. The germline V gene encodes CDR1 MDHEN and CDR2 SYDVKM. V lost 2 bases, J lost 6 bases, and 8 bases lay in between. The CDR3 sequence is 12 residues long. The CDR3 loop reads CASSLQVPEQYF. CDR3 sequence (DNA): TGTGCCAGCAGTTTACAGGTACCCGAGCAGTACTTC.

The V and J genes are TRBV10-2 and TRBJ1-6, with 9 positions matching TRBD1. The CDR3 has 15 residues. Germline lookup yields CDR1 WSHSY and CDR2 SAAADI. Trimming at V came to 8 bases and at J to 7 bases, leaving 9 bases not matched to a gene. The CDR3 sequence: CASRGTGIRNSPLHF. CDR3 in DNA: TGCGCCAGCCGAGGGACAGGGATTCGAAATTCACCCCTCCACTTT.

The chain employs TRBV7-2 and TRBJ2-2, with TRBD2 identical over 8 bases. The length of the CDR3 is 16 residues. V lost 5 bases, J lost 4 bases, and 9 bases stayed unmatched. CDR1 and CDR2 from the germline V gene are SGHTA and FQGNSA. The CDR3: CASSLASGYSTGELFF. The CDR3 nucleotides read TGTGCCAGCAGCCTTGCTAGCGGGTACAGCACCGGGGAGCTGTTTTTT.

Concerning this clonotype itself: Germline and junction disagree at one end, which may indicate a read error. The chain carries TRBV28 and TRBJ1-4; D perhaps matches TRBD1 (5 bases). The CDR3 covers 15 residues. Germline V gene sequence: CDR1 MDHEN, CDR2 SYDVKM. The CDR3 DNA reads as TGTGTCAGCAGTCTCCGGGACGCAACTAATGAAAAACTGTTTTTT. Its protein product is CVSSLRDATNEKLFF.

The V gene is TRBV12-3 or TRBV12-4, the J gene TRBJ2-2; maybe TRBD1 (6 bases). The length of the CDR3 is 14 residues. Deletions cut 10 bases from V and 6 bases from J, with 18 bases between. CDR3 sequence (DNA): TGTGCCACCGAACTTAGGGGGAAGCCCGGGGAGCTGTTTTTT. It translates to CATELRGKPGELFF.

This clonotype was seen at least ten times. This chain uses TRBV20-1 with TRBJ1-4; maybe TRBD1 (5 bases). CDR3 length equals 12 residues. Looked up from germline, CDR1 is DFQATT and CDR2 is SNEGSKA (reference sequence). Trimming pared 5 bases from V and 11 bases from J, leaving 15 bases between. This CDR3 is CSAGGSFEKLFF. CDR3 nucleotide sequence: TGCAGTGCTGGGGGTTCTTTCGAGAAACTGTTTTTT.

The sample holds many counts of this clonotype. The genes are TRBV12-3 or TRBV12-4 and TRBJ2-4; possibly TRBD1 or TRBD2 for D (5 bases each). The germline V and J ends were trimmed by 7 bases and 8 bases, with 15 bases remaining between them. This CDR3 is built from 13 residues. The CDR3 is CASTMAGSDIQYF. CDR3 DNA sequence: TGTGCCAGCACGATGGCAGGGAGTGACATTCAGTACTTC.

In its sample, this clonotype was seen once. This rearrangement joins TRBV28 to TRBJ1-5; no clear D gene. Trimming removed 4 bases at V and 3 bases at J, with 16 bases between. This CDR3 comprises 16 residues. From germline, CDR1 is MDHEN and CDR2 SYDVKM. The CDR3 sequence: CASSSYGRVNNQPQHF. The CDR3 region has the DNA TGTGCCAGCAGTTCATACGGGAGAGTGAACAATCAGCCCCAGCATTTT.

CDR3 DNA sequence: TGTGCCAGCAGCGTCGGTTATGGGGTAATCATCCACGAGCAGTACTTC. This codes for CASSVGYGVIIHEQYF. The chain recombines TRBV7-2 with TRBJ2-7; unclear D gene. This CDR3 comprises 16 residues. Trimming took off 5 bases at V and 5 bases at J, with 22 bases between the two ends. Germline V lookup: CDR1 SGHTA, CDR2 FQGNSA.

V and J are TRBV28 and TRBJ2-7; the match to TRBD2 covers 8 bases. Looked up from germline, CDR1 is MDHEN and CDR2 is SYDVKM. This CDR3 has 18 residues. The V segment lost 6 bases and the J segment 3 bases; nucleotides outside the gene matches: 19. This CDR3 is CASSQGPVWSGSFYEQYF. CDR3 DNA: TGTGCCAGCAGCCAAGGGCCGGTCTGGAGCGGGAGCTTCTACGAGCAGTACTTC.

CDR3 loop: CSVQGGLAGPYNEQFF. CDR3 nucleotides: TGCAGCGTCCAGGGGGGGCTAGCGGGACCCTACAATGAGCAGTTCTTC. This chain connects TRBV29-1 to TRBJ2-1; 9 bases agree with TRBD2. Germline CDR1 is SQVTM and CDR2 is ANQGSEA. Unmatched junction bases numbered 11, after V lost 6 bases and J lost 2 bases. The CDR3 is 16 amino acids.

This clonotype was counted between two and nine times. The chain combines TRBV10-3 with TRBJ2-3; 10 positions agree with TRBD2. The CDR3 sequence is 16 residues long. Trimming took 10 bases from V and 2 from J; bases not matched to a gene: 12. The germline CDR1 and CDR2 sequences are ENHRY and SYGVKD. CDR3 nucleotides: TGTGCCAGCTCGGGACTAGCGTTTGAGAACACAGATACGCAGTATTTT. Amino acids: CASSGLAFENTDTQYF.

V usage is TRBV3-1 and J usage is TRBJ2-7, with D possibly being TRBD1 (8 bases). CDR1 and CDR2 (germline): LGHDT, YNNKEL (reference sequence). This CDR3 has 15 residues. Trimming shortened V by 7 bases and J by 5 bases, and 21 bases separated the two germline ends. Written as DNA, the CDR3 is TGTGCCAGCACCTTGGGGGGGACAGGATCGCACGAGCAGTACTTC. This gives the protein CASTLGGTGSHEQYF.

This clonotype was seen many times. V usage is TRBV6-5 and J usage is TRBJ1-6, with D unclear. Germline CDR1 MNHEY, CDR2 SVGAGI. This CDR3 is built from 17 residues. Trimming pared 2 bases from V and 5 bases from J, leaving 16 bases between. This CDR3 reads CASSYTPADSDNSPLHF. The CDR3 nucleotides are TGTGCCAGCAGTTACACCCCGGCCGATTCTGATAATTCACCCCTCCACTTT.

This clonotype was seen many times. This chain joins TRBV20-1 and TRBJ2-2; D may be TRBD1 or TRBD2 (5 bases each). Germline V gene sequence: CDR1 DFQATT, CDR2 SNEGSKA (reference sequence). The CDR3 extends over 15 amino acids. V lost 3 bases and J 7 bases, leaving 18 bases between the germline ends. DNA for the CDR3: TGCAGTGCTAGCCATCCGGGGCTCGCCAGCGGGGAGCTGTTTTTT. Translation gives CSASHPGLASGELFF.

The chain combines TRBV12-3 or TRBV12-4 with TRBJ2-4; D gene ambiguous. Trimming took off 6 bases at V and 0 bases at J, with 9 bases between the two ends. The CDR3 length is 14 residues. The CDR3 coding sequence is TGTGCCAGCAGGGGCGTGATAGCCAAAAACATTCAGTACTTC. Translated, it gives CASRGVIAKNIQYF.

This clonotype was counted between two and nine times. The gene calls are TRBV7-8 and TRBJ2-2; a possible D gene is TRBD2 (6 bases). CDR1 is SGHVS and CDR2 is FQNEAQ in the germline V gene. The CDR3 is 14 amino acids. Trimming took off 1 base at V and 5 bases at J, with 8 bases between the two ends. The CDR3 region has the DNA TGTGCCAGCAGCTTAGGAGGGACTACCGGGGAGCTGTTTTTT. Translating it yields CASSLGGTTGELFF.

This clonotype appeared a few times. The rearrangement uses TRBV10-2 and TRBJ2-7; 8 positions agree with TRBD1. In germline, CDR1 is WSHSY, CDR2 SAAADI. The CDR3 runs 16 residues. V lost 5 bases, J lost 1 base, and 10 bases stayed unmatched. The CDR3 bases are TGCGCCAGCAGTAACTCCCGACAGGGGCCGTCCTACGAGCAGTACTTC. As protein: CASSNSRQGPSYEQYF.

This clonotype turned up a few times. This sequence joins TRBV27 and TRBJ2-6; 10 bases align to TRBD1. V shed 5 bases and J 2 bases; nucleotides not matched to a gene: 6. The CDR3 has 17 residues. Germline V gives CDR1 MNHEY, CDR2 SMNVEV (reference sequence). CDR3 DNA: TGTGCCAGCAGTCCCCGGGACAGGGGCCCTGGGGCCAACGTCCTGACTTTC. It is translated as CASSPRDRGPGANVLTF.

Here the CDR3 reads CASSGGRAGNEQFF. The CDR3 bases are TGTGCCAGCAGCGGCGGGAGGGCCGGCAATGAGCAGTTCTTC. V usage is TRBV2 and J usage is TRBJ2-1; 9 positions match TRBD2. Germline V CDR1 and CDR2: SNHLY, FYNNEI. With V trimmed by 6 bases and J by 6 bases, 6 bases remained unmatched. This CDR3 spans 14 amino acids.